This T cell receptor beta chain was identified in a study of OX40 agonist ivuxolimab in advanced cancers. In its sample, this clone was seen once. Its antigen is as yet unknown. Using immunoSEQ multiplex PCR, the repertoire was profiled, and TCRdb retains in-frame clones only, with some absent. Among about 72,000 clones listed, approximately 89% were seen once. Deletions cut 4 bases from V and 8 bases from J, with 20 bases between. This CDR3 contains 15 residues. Germline V gene data show CDR1 as LNHDA and CDR2 as SQIVND (reference sequence). General study results and limits: At doses 0.1 to 3.0 mg/kg, CD4+ and CD8+ clones expanded.

The V call is TRBV19, the J call TRBJ1-1; D remains unclear. The input for sequencing was CD4+ or CD8+ T cells sorted from blood, taken in a trial of the OX40 agonist ivuxolimab. This TCR was sampled from an adult with an advanced solid tumor such as melanoma, head and neck, liver or kidney cancer. The CDR3 loop is CASSTPRRVGEEAFF. The CDR3 DNA reads as TGTGCCAGTAGTACACCCCGGCGGGTCGGTGAAGAAGCTTTCTTT.